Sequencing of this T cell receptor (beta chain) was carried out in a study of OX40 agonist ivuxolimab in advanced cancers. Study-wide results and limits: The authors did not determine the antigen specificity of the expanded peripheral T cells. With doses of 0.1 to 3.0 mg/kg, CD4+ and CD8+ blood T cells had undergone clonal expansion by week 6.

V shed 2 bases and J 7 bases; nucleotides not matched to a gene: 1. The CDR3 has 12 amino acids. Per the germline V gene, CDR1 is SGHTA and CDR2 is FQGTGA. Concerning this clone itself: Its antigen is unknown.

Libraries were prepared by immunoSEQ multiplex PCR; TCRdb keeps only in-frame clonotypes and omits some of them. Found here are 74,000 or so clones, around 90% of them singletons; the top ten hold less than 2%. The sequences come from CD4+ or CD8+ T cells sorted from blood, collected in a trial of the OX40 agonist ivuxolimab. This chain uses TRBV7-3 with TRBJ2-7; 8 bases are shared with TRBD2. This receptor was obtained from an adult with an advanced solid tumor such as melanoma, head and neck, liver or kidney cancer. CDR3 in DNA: TGTGCCAGCAGCTTAGGCGGGAGGGAGCAGTACTTC. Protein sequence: CASSLGGREQYF.